These 15 T cell receptor beta chains came from one sample sequenced in a study of blood T cell repertoires in COVID-19. Clones were sequenced by immunoSEQ multiplex PCR, and TCRdb holds only the in-frame ones, with some missing. The profile covers around 65,000 clones, with roughly 85% appearing a single time and 35% to 50% taken by the ten largest. Sequencing used peripheral blood. All receptors come from a human donor in a cohort sampled during active COVID-19.

The V call is TRBV10-2, the J call TRBJ1-4; D perhaps matches TRBD1 (6 bases). This CDR3 is 15 amino acids long. V lost 5 bases to trimming and J lost 7 bases, with 17 bases between them. Germline V CDR1 and CDR2: WSHSY, SAAADI. The CDR3 here is CASSQPVGQIEKLFF. The CDR3 nucleotides read TGCGCCAGCAGTCAACCCGTGGGACAAATTGAAAAACTGTTTTTT.

This clone was seen a few times. CDR3 sequence (DNA): TGTGCCAGCAGCTTAAATTCAGGGGGCTGGGCAGATACGCAGTATTTT. Translating it yields CASSLNSGGWADTQYF. The gene calls are TRBV11-3 and TRBJ2-3; 8 nucleotides line up with TRBD1. The CDR3 sequence is 16 residues long. The V gene end was trimmed by 2 bases and the J gene end by 4 bases; junction bases not matched to a gene: 8. Germline CDR1 reads SGHNT; CDR2 reads YENEEA.

V gene TRBV7-2 combines with J gene TRBJ1-2, with D possibly being TRBD1 (5 bases). Germline CDR1 SGHTA, CDR2 FQGNSA. The CDR3 sequence is 13 residues long. The ends were cut back, 1 base at V and 7 bases at J, with 10 bases in the middle. CDR3: CASSLDGAAGYTF. The CDR3 bases are TGTGCCAGCAGCTTAGATGGGGCCGCTGGCTACACCTTC.

V is TRBV7-6 and J is TRBJ2-6, with D perhaps TRBD2 (6 bases). V shed 5 bases and J shed 0 bases, with 14 bases lying between them. Germline assignment: CDR1 SGHVS and CDR2 FNYEAQ. The CDR3 covers 17 residues. CDR3 coding DNA: TGTGCCAGCAGCGGGACTTTACAGAGCTCTGGGGCCAACGTCCTGACTTTC. This sequence encodes CASSGTLQSSGANVLTF.

The V and J genes are TRBV9 and TRBJ2-1; 8 bases line up with TRBD1. Germline CDR1 reads SGDLS; CDR2 reads YYNGEE. Unmatched junction bases numbered 6, after V lost 2 bases and J lost 2 bases. The CDR3 contains 16 residues. CDR3 bases: TGTGCCAGCAGCGTTTCAGGGGGCCGAACCTACAATGAGCAGTTCTTC. Protein: CASSVSGGRTYNEQFF.

The genes are TRBV6-6 and TRBJ1-3; the match to TRBD1 covers 8 bases. The CDR3 spans 17 residues. Germline V lookup: CDR1 MNHNY, CDR2 SVGAGI (reference sequence). The V gene end was trimmed by 5 bases and the J gene end by 4 bases; junction bases not matched to a gene: 13. The CDR3 region is CASSRGWDRTGGNTIYF. The CDR3 DNA follows: TGTGCCAGCAGTCGGGGATGGGACAGGACGGGAGGAAACACCATATATTTT.

The V and J genes are TRBV5-6 and TRBJ1-3; TRBD1 might be the D (5 bases). Germline CDR1 reads SGHDT; CDR2 reads YYEEEE. The CDR3 sequence is 14 residues long. Trimming removed 7 bases from V and 4 bases from J, with 15 bases in between. CDR3 region: CASRPIRGGNTIYF. The CDR3 DNA reads as TGTGCCAGCCGCCCCATAAGGGGAGGAAACACCATATATTTT. Full variable domain (outside the CDR3, taken from reference TRBV5-6 and TRBJ1-3): DAGVTQSPTHLIKTRGQQVTLRCSPKSGHDTVSWYQQALGQGPQFIFQYYEEEERQRGNFPDRFSGHQFPNYSSELNVNALLLGDSALYLCASRPIRGGNTIYFGEGSWLTVV.

The V gene is TRBV6-1, the J gene TRBJ2-7; TRBD1 is a possible D gene (5 bases). Germline-derived CDR1 and CDR2 are MNHNS and SASEGT. Trimming stripped 0 bases from V and 4 bases from J, with 13 bases between. The CDR3 is made up of 15 amino acids. CDR3 sequence reads: CASSEANQGTYEQYF. Written as DNA, the CDR3 is TGTGCCAGCAGTGAAGCAAACCAGGGTACTTACGAGCAGTACTTC.

The V call is TRBV19, the J call TRBJ1-2; a weak D match, TRBD1 (5 bases). V lost 3 bases, J lost 4 bases, and 18 bases lay in between. The CDR3 length is 16 residues. The germline V gene has CDR1 LNHDA and CDR2 SQIVND (reference sequence). The CDR3: CASSIDSSNSFYGYTF. CDR3 nucleotide sequence: TGTGCCAGTAGTATTGACAGTTCTAACAGCTTCTATGGCTACACCTTC.

The V gene is TRBV5-1, the J gene TRBJ2-2; a weak D match, TRBD1 (5 bases). Germline V gene lookup returns CDR1 SGHRS and CDR2 YFSETQ. V gave up 5 bases and J gave up 1 base, with 9 bases separating them. The CDR3 has 14 residues. The CDR3 sequence: CASRAGQNTGELFF. In DNA form, the CDR3 reads TGCGCCAGCAGGGCTGGACAGAACACCGGGGAGCTGTTTTTT.

The V gene is TRBV9, the J gene TRBJ2-5; 7 bases fit TRBD1. The CDR3 sequence is 16 residues long. The ends lost 4 bases at V and 1 base at J; junction bases unmatched: 10. The germline V gene encodes CDR1 SGDLS and CDR2 YYNGEE. The CDR3 DNA is TGTGCCAGCAGCTCTGAGACAGGGCTAGGCCAAGAGACCCAGTACTTC. Protein sequence: CASSSETGLGQETQYF.

The chain recombines TRBV2 with TRBJ2-2; 10 bases are shared with TRBD1. V lost 4 bases and J lost 3; bases outside the gene matches: 5. Germline V gene lookup returns CDR1 SNHLY and CDR2 FYNNEI. This CDR3 region has 16 residues. The CDR3 nucleotides are TGTGCCAGCAGTGTGGGACAGGGGCCCTACACCGGGGAGCTGTTTTTT. Protein product: CASSVGQGPYTGELFF. Complete variable domain (other parts from reference TRBV2 and TRBJ2-2): EPEVTQTPSHQVTQMGQEVILRCVPISNHLYFYWYRQILGQKVEFLVSFYNNEISEKSEIFDDQFSVERPDGSNFTLKIRSTKLEDSAMYFCASSVGQGPYTGELFFGEGSRLTVL.

The rearrangement links TRBV2 to TRBJ2-3, with D unclear. The germline CDR1 and CDR2 sequences are SNHLY and FYNNEI. The V end lost 0 bases, the J end lost 2 bases, and 12 bases lay between the germline ends. The CDR3 length is 16 residues. The CDR3: CASSEARASATDTQYF. The CDR3 DNA reads TGTGCCAGCAGTGAAGCGCGAGCGTCAGCCACAGATACGCAGTATTTT.

This CDR3 is CAISDPGSPQREAFF. The CDR3 bases are TGTGCCATCAGTGACCCAGGGTCGCCCCAAAGGGAAGCTTTCTTT. The chain joins TRBV10-3 to TRBJ1-1; possibly TRBD1 for D (5 bases). V lost 3 bases and J 8 bases, leaving 19 bases between the germline ends. Per germline, CDR1 ENHRY and CDR2 SYGVKD. There are 15 residues in the CDR3.

This chain links TRBV5-8 with TRBJ1-1, with D uncertain. Per germline, CDR1 SGHTS and CDR2 YDEGEE. Deletions cut 4 bases from V and 1 base from J, with 11 bases between. The CDR3 sequence is 14 residues long. The DNA for the CDR3 is TGTGCCAGCAGCCCCTATATTGGGAACACTGAAGCTTTCTTT. It codes for CASSPYIGNTEAFF. Together with reference TRBV5-8 and TRBJ1-1, the CDR3 gives the full variable domain: EAGVTQSPTHLIKTRGQQATLRCSPISGHTSVYWYQQALGLGLQFLLWYDEGEERNRGNFPPRFSGRQFPNYSSELNVNALELEDSALYLCASSPYIGNTEAFFGQGTRLTVV.